Detailed here is one TCR beta chain. In the study's own analysis: Amplification of reference gene primers provided the estimated nucleated cell counts. Method: immunoSEQ multiplex PCR; TCRdb's copy keeps in-frame clones and lacks some. The V and J calls and clone size come from that table; D and trimming were worked out from the DNA. The table has 200,000 to 250,000 clones, around 86% seen once; the top ten hold roughly 5.7%. The sample comes from a study of blood T cell repertoires in COVID-19. Looking at the study overall: There were acute and convalescent COVID-19 samples, and they came from the United States, Italy and Spain. The cDNA or gDNA used as material had been derived from T cells, B-cell-depleted T cells, or PBMCs.

Germline V CDR1 and CDR2: LGHNT, FRNRAP. Trimming cost V 1 base and J 6 bases, with 4 bases left between them. The CDR3 sequence is 13 residues long. This clonotype was obtained from a man at least 80 years old with acute or convalescent COVID-19. Sequenced input: peripheral blood. This rearrangement joins TRBV12-5 to TRBJ1-6; D unresolved. The DNA for the CDR3 is TGTGCTAGTGGTTTGGCACTTAATTCACCCCTCCACTTT. Protein sequence: CASGLALNSPLHF.